These 28 T cell receptor beta chains were sequenced from one sample in a study of blood T cell repertoires in COVID-19. Profiling relied on immunoSEQ multiplex PCR, and the TCRdb table lists in-frame clones only, not all of them. This sample has some 89,000 clones, with 87% found just once. The material sequenced was peripheral blood. The source of these receptors is a human donor in a cohort sampled during active COVID-19.

The chain has TRBV11-3 and TRBJ2-2, with 7 bases aligning to TRBD2. This CDR3 has 15 residues. The V and J ends lost 3 bases and 3 bases, in that order; junction bases with no gene match: 4. Germline V gene sequence: CDR1 SGHNT, CDR2 YENEEA. CDR3 coding DNA: TGTGCCAGCAGCTTCGGGGGAGGGGACACCGGGGAGCTGTTTTTT. Protein sequence: CASSFGGGDTGELFF. Full variable domain (rest looked up from reference TRBV11-3 and TRBJ2-2): EAGVVQSPRYKIIEKKQPVAFWCNPISGHNTLYWYLQNLGQGPELLIRYENEEAVDDSQLPKDRFSAERLKGVDSTLKIQPAELGDSAVYLCASSFGGGDTGELFFGEGSRLTVL.

Points on this clone: The junction differs from germline at one of its ends, possibly a read error. J is TRBJ1-1 and V is TRBV2, with 8 bases that match TRBD1. The germline V gene has CDR1 SNHLY and CDR2 FYNNEI. The CDR3 totals 12 residues. The CDR3 here is CASSEDRGRAFF. The DNA for the CDR3 is TGTGCCAGCAGCGAAGACAGGGGAAGAGCTTTCTTT.

The chain carries TRBV28 and TRBJ1-4; no clear D gene. CDR1 MDHEN and CDR2 SYDVKM come from the germline V gene. Trimming removed 5 bases from V and 8 bases from J, with 12 bases in between. The CDR3 sequence is 13 residues long. CDR3 loop: CASSENSGEKLFF. The CDR3 DNA sequence: TGTGCCAGCAGTGAGAACAGCGGCGAAAAACTGTTTTTT.

V is TRBV2 and J is TRBJ2-2; perhaps TRBD1 as D (6 bases). The CDR3 length is 15 residues. Germline V gene sequence: CDR1 SNHLY, CDR2 FYNNEI. Trimming took off 8 bases at V and 1 base at J, with 14 bases between the two ends. CDR3 residues: CASVWTAENTGELFF. As DNA, the CDR3 is TGTGCCAGCGTTTGGACAGCCGAGAACACCGGGGAGCTGTTTTTT. Supplemented by reference TRBV2 and TRBJ2-2, the full variable domain reads EPEVTQTPSHQVTQMGQEVILRCVPISNHLYFYWYRQILGQKVEFLVSFYNNEISEKSEIFDDQFSVERPDGSNFTLKIRSTKLEDSAMYFCASVWTAENTGELFFGEGSRLTVL.

The chain links TRBV30 to TRBJ2-1, with a possible D match to TRBD1 (6 bases). V was trimmed by 8 bases and J by 1 base, leaving 15 bases between them. The CDR3 totals 14 residues. Germline V CDR1 and CDR2: GTSNPN, SVGIG (reference sequence). The CDR3 region has the DNA TGTGCCAGACAGGCGGTAGGGTCCTACAATGAGCAGTTCTTC. It yields the protein CARQAVGSYNEQFF.

The rearrangement joins TRBV27 to TRBJ1-2, with 9 bases that match TRBD1. The ends lost 0 bases at V and 7 bases at J; junction bases unmatched: 0. The CDR3 has 13 amino acids. Germline values: CDR1 MNHEY, CDR2 SMNVEV (reference sequence). CDR3 amino acids: CASSLSDRGGYTF. The CDR3 DNA reads TGTGCCAGCAGTTTATCGGACAGGGGTGGCTACACCTTC.

The chain uses TRBV30 and TRBJ1-2, with 8 positions matching TRBD1. Losses at the gene ends were 1 base for V and 3 bases for J; bases not matched to a gene: 4. The CDR3 has 14 amino acids. Looked up from germline, CDR1 is GTSNPN and CDR2 is SVGIG (reference sequence). The chain's CDR3 is CAWSETGVHYGYTF. The CDR3 DNA follows: TGTGCCTGGAGTGAGACAGGGGTCCACTATGGCTACACCTTC.

The chain employs TRBV5-1 and TRBJ2-7; tentatively, D is TRBD2 (6 bases). This CDR3 has 17 residues. V dropped 6 bases and J dropped 5 bases, with 27 bases sitting between them. Germline V lookup: CDR1 SGHRS, CDR2 YFSETQ. The CDR3 DNA is TGCGCCAGCACCCACGGCCTAGCGTTTGGCTCTGGGGACGAGCAGTACTTC. It codes for CASTHGLAFGSGDEQYF.

The genes are TRBV7-3 and TRBJ2-1; 9 nucleotides line up with TRBD1. The J segment lost 8 bases and the V segment lost 4 bases, leaving 9 bases of the junction unmatched. This CDR3 is built from 15 residues. From germline, CDR1 is SGHTA and CDR2 FQGTGA. In nucleotides, the CDR3 is TGTGCCAGCAGCTCGACCGGGACAGGGCTTGATGAGCAGTTCTTC. Protein sequence: CASSSTGTGLDEQFF.

The chain is built from TRBV20-1 and TRBJ1-1; no clear D. Germline-derived CDR1 and CDR2 are DFQATT and SNEGSKA (reference sequence). V shed 0 bases and J shed 6 bases, with 5 bases lying between them. This CDR3 region has 11 residues. In nucleotides, the CDR3 is TGCAGTGCTAGAGATACAGCTGAAGCTTTCTTT. It yields the protein CSARDTAEAFF.

The chain is built from TRBV27 and TRBJ2-7; maybe TRBD2 (6 bases). Deletions cut 5 bases from V and 5 bases from J, with 19 bases between. CDR1 and CDR2 from the germline V gene are MNHEY and SMNVEV (reference sequence). The CDR3 is 15 amino acids. CDR3 sequence reads: CASSTSGTLDDEQYF. In DNA form, the CDR3 reads TGTGCCAGCAGTACCTCCGGGACTCTCGACGACGAGCAGTACTTC.

V is TRBV9 and J is TRBJ2-5; the match to TRBD1 covers 7 bases. CDR3 size: 14 residues. V shed 4 bases, J shed 2 bases, and the junction held 5 bases outside the gene matches. From germline, CDR1 is SGDLS and CDR2 YYNGEE. DNA for the CDR3: TGTGCCAGCAGCTCCCCAGGGGGTCAAGAGACCCAGTACTTC. Its protein product is CASSSPGGQETQYF.

CDR3 amino acids: CASSLVYGGSYNEQFF. CDR3 bases: TGTGCCAGCAGCTTAGTTTACGGGGGATCCTACAATGAGCAGTTCTTC. The chain is built from TRBV11-1 and TRBJ2-1; D may be TRBD2 (6 bases). The CDR3 sequence is 16 residues long. V lost 1 base, J lost 1 base, and 11 bases lay in between. The V gene's germline CDR1 is SGHAT and CDR2 FQDESV (reference sequence).

This chain uses TRBV7-2 with TRBJ1-3; D not certain. This CDR3 is built from 13 residues. Trimming cost V 6 bases and J 0 bases, with 6 bases left between them. CDR1 and CDR2 (germline): SGHTA, FQGNSA. CDR3 protein: CASSLSSGNTIYF. The CDR3 DNA follows: TGTGCCAGCAGTCTTTCCTCTGGAAACACCATATATTTT.

The table lists this clone with a few counts. One end of the junction fails to match germline, which may point to a read error. J is TRBJ2-7 and V is TRBV5-5; the match to TRBD2 covers 9 bases. The CDR3 runs to 12 residues. Looked up from germline, CDR1 is SGHKS and CDR2 is YYEKEE (reference sequence). The CDR3 is CASSLDAGGPHF. The CDR3 nucleotides are TGTGCCAGCAGCTTGGATGCGGGAGGGCCCCACTTC.

The rearrangement links TRBV15 to TRBJ2-1; 10 nucleotides match TRBD1. With V trimmed by 5 bases and J by 3 bases, 7 bases remained unmatched. The CDR3 is 16 residues long. The germline gives CDR1 LNHNV, CDR2 YYDKDF (reference sequence). The CDR3 loop reads CATSGTGTGVYNEQFF. The CDR3 nucleotides are TGTGCCACCAGCGGAACCGGGACAGGGGTCTACAATGAGCAGTTCTTC.

J is TRBJ2-3 and V is TRBV4-2; 7 bases are a match to TRBD2. The length of the CDR3 is 14 residues. J was trimmed by 5 bases and V by 3 bases; bases with no gene match: 5. Germline V CDR1 and CDR2: LGHNA, YNFKEQ. The chain's CDR3 is CASSQDTGGDTQYF. The DNA of the CDR3 is TGTGCCAGCAGCCAGGATACGGGAGGAGATACGCAGTATTTT.

The CDR3 bases are TGTGCCAGCAGTGAAACAACTAGTCGGCAGCCCCAGCATTTT. It encodes CASSETTSRQPQHF. The rearrangement uses TRBV6-1 and TRBJ1-5; D is unclear. This CDR3 is built from 14 residues. CDR1 and CDR2 (germline): MNHNS, SASEGT. Deletions cut 2 bases from V and 7 bases from J, with 12 bases between.

This clone appeared once. The genes are TRBV19 and TRBJ1-1; no clear D gene. Trimming left V 9 bases short and J 1 base short, with 18 bases between. This CDR3 is 15 amino acids long. Germline assignment: CDR1 LNHDA and CDR2 SQIVND (reference sequence). The CDR3 spells CASKFSDMSNTEAFF. CDR3 nucleotide sequence: TGTGCCAGCAAGTTCTCCGACATGTCGAACACTGAAGCTTTCTTT.

The rearrangement uses TRBV18 and TRBJ2-2; 8 bases fit TRBD1. The CDR3 runs to 15 residues. The trim removed 4 bases at V and 4 bases at J, leaving 5 bases unmatched. Germline values: CDR1 KGHSH, CDR2 LQKENI. The DNA for the CDR3 is TGTGCCAGCTCACAGGACAGGGTTACCACCGGGGAGCTGTTTTTT. This translates into CASSQDRVTTGELFF.

The chain joins TRBV5-4 to TRBJ2-3; no reliable D call. The germline V and J ends were trimmed by 4 bases and 4 bases, with 10 bases remaining between them. Germline V lookup: CDR1 SGHNT, CDR2 YYREEE (reference sequence). This CDR3 spans 13 amino acids. The DNA for the CDR3 is TGTGCCAGCAGCGCGACTCCCGCAGATACGCAGTATTTT. This gives the protein CASSATPADTQYF. The full variable domain, in which reference TRBV5-4 and TRBJ2-3 provide the parts outside the CDR3, is ETGVTQSPTHLIKTRGQQVTLRCSSQSGHNTVSWYQQALGQGPQFIFQYYREEENGRGNFPPRFSGLQFPNYSSELNVNALELDDSALYLCASSATPADTQYFGPGTRLTVL.

This clone was seen just once. The chain carries TRBV3-1 (or the pseudogene TRBV3-2) and TRBJ2-7; 12 positions agree with TRBD2. This CDR3 contains 16 residues. The V segment lost 4 bases and the J segment 2 bases; nucleotides outside the gene matches: 6. Per germline, CDR1 LGHDT and CDR2 YNNKEL (reference sequence). The CDR3 DNA reads TGTGCCAGCAGCCCATACGCTAGCGGGGGGGCCTACGAGCAGTACTTC. This sequence encodes CASSPYASGGAYEQYF.

The CDR3 DNA sequence: TGTGCCAGTAGTCTGGCGGTCACCTACAATGAGCAGTTCTTC. Translating gives CASSLAVTYNEQFF. The V and J genes are TRBV19 and TRBJ2-1; D not certain. The CDR3 has 14 amino acids. V lost 5 bases to trimming and J lost 2 bases, with 10 bases between them. Germline values: CDR1 LNHDA, CDR2 SQIVND (reference sequence).

This chain uses TRBV5-1 with TRBJ2-7, with 8 bases lining up with TRBD2. The V and J ends lost 4 bases and 3 bases, in that order; junction bases with no gene match: 9. CDR1 and CDR2 (germline): SGHRS, YFSETQ. The CDR3 contains 15 residues. The CDR3 reads CASSKSGGRLYEQYF. CDR3 nucleotide sequence: TGCGCCAGCAGCAAAAGCGGGGGCCGGCTCTACGAGCAGTACTTC.

This rearrangement joins TRBV18 to TRBJ2-2; 9 nucleotides line up with TRBD1. CDR1 KGHSH and CDR2 LQKENI come from the germline V gene. V lost 3 bases and J lost 1; bases outside the gene matches: 6. There are 17 residues in the CDR3. CDR3 region: CASSPGPGQGNTGELFF. CDR3 bases: TGTGCCAGCTCACCGGGGCCGGGACAGGGGAACACCGGGGAGCTGTTTTTT. Using reference TRBV18 and TRBJ2-2 for the parts outside the CDR3, the full variable domain is NAGVMQNPRHLVRRRGQEARLRCSPMKGHSHVYWYRQLPEEGLKFMVYLQKENIIDESGMPKERFSAEFPKEGPSILRIQQVVRGDSAAYFCASSPGPGQGNTGELFFGEGSRLTVL.

This clone was picked up a small number of times. The V gene is TRBV18, the J gene TRBJ1-5, with unresolved D. The V gene lost 2 bases and the J gene lost 13 bases, with 12 bases spanning the gap. The CDR3 has 12 amino acids. CDR1 and CDR2 from the germline V gene are KGHSH and LQKENI. CDR3 in DNA: TGTGCCAGCTCACCAAGTGAAACCGGGCAGCATTTT. It codes for CASSPSETGQHF.

The rearrangement joins TRBV7-9 to TRBJ2-5; the match to TRBD2 covers 13 bases. The CDR3 loop spans 16 amino acids. Germline V gene lookup returns CDR1 SEHNR and CDR2 FQNEAQ (reference sequence). Unmatched junction bases numbered 8, after V lost 5 bases and J lost 5 bases. The CDR3 loop reads CASSRTSGGFVETQYF. As DNA, the CDR3 is TGTGCCAGCAGCCGGACTAGCGGGGGTTTTGTGGAGACCCAGTACTTC.

This CDR3 reads CASSLGQQATNEKLFF. CDR3 bases: TGTGCCAGCAGCTTAGGACAGCAAGCAACTAATGAAAAACTGTTTTTT. This chain uses TRBV7-9 with TRBJ1-4; weak D call: TRBD1 (5 bases). This CDR3 spans 16 amino acids. Trimming left V 1 base short and J 0 bases short, with 9 bases between. CDR1 is SEHNR and CDR2 is FQNEAQ in the germline V gene (reference sequence).